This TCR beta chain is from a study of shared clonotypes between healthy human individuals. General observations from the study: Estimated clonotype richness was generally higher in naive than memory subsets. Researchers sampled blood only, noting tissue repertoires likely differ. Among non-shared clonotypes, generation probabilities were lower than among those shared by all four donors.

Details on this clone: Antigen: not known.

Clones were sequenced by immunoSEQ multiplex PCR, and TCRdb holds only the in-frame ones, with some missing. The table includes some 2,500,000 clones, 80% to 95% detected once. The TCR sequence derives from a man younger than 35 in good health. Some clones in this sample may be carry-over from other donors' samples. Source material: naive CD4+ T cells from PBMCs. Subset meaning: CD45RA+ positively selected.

CDR3 amino acids: CASSEGGGALLFYGYTF. The CDR3 DNA is TGTGCCAGCAGTGAAGGGGGAGGGGCCCTCCTCTTCTATGGCTACACCTTC. The V and J genes are TRBV6-1 and TRBJ1-2, with D perhaps matching TRBD1 (5 bases). V lost 1 base to trimming and J lost 4 bases, with 19 bases between them. The CDR3 is made up of 17 amino acids. Germline V gene lookup returns CDR1 MNHNS and CDR2 SASEGT.